The rows below give T cell receptor beta chains drawn from one sample of a study of long-term antiretroviral therapy in people with HIV. Clones were sequenced by immunoSEQ multiplex PCR, and TCRdb holds only the in-frame ones, with some missing. The repertoire has 28,000 or so clones, around 85% of them found once; the top ten carry approximately 3.6%. This material consisted of unsorted PBMCs, taken 0.8 years before starting antiretroviral therapy. These receptors all stem from a man younger than 30 with HIV. Both conserved end residues are part of each CDR3. D genes are given only for firm matches. Not all rows give a size; the values are once, few, many and, for expanded clones, a class.

. TRBJ2-5 . TRBV10-2 CASSELRVGETQYF TGCGCCAGCAGTGAGTTAAGGGTTGGGGAGACCCAGTACTTC
. TRBJ1-1 TRBD1 TRBV25-1 CASSELWTGGEAFF TGTGCCAGCAGTGAATTGTGGACAGGGGGTGAAGCTTTCTTT
. TRBJ1-3 . TRBV30 CAWSGQDISGNTIYF TGTGCCTGGAGTGGACAAGACATTTCTGGAAACACCATATATTTT
. TRBJ2-7 TRBD2 TRBV13 CASSSGLAESSYEQYF TGTGCCAGCAGCTCCGGACTAGCGGAAAGCTCCTACGAGCAGTACTTC
once TRBJ2-1 TRBD1 TRBV6-5 CASNSLDRPLREQFF TGTGCCAGCAACTCCTTGGACAGGCCCCTTAGGGAGCAGTTCTTC
. TRBJ2-3 TRBD1 TRBV5-4 CASSAGQGREDTQYF TGTGCCAGCAGCGCCGGACAGGGGAGGGAAGATACGCAGTATTTT
once TRBJ1-1 . TRBV6-1 CASSDTENTEAFF TGTGCCAGCAGTGATACAGAGAACACTGAAGCTTTCTTT
. TRBJ1-1 . TRBV7-3 CASSSHANTEAFF TGTGCCAGCAGCTCCCACGCAAACACTGAAGCTTTCTTT
few TRBJ1-5 . TRBV19 CASTRGRGSNQPQHF TGTGCCAGTACCCGGGGCAGAGGGAGCAATCAGCCCCAGCATTTT
. TRBJ2-1 TRBD2 TRBV12-5 CASGPTPGGRGYNEQFF TGTGCTAGTGGTCCGACCCCCGGCGGGAGGGGTTACAATGAGCAGTTCTTC
. TRBJ2-7 TRBD1 TRBV28 CASSPALGQGFEQYF TGTGCCAGCAGCCCAGCGCTAGGACAGGGGTTCGAGCAGTACTTC
. TRBJ2-1 . TRBV6-1 CASSEFRTTPYNEQFF TGTGCCAGCAGTGAATTTAGAACTACCCCCTACAATGAGCAGTTCTTC
. TRBJ2-3 . TRBV4-2 CASSQVRGASTDTQYF TGTGCCAGCAGCCAAGTGAGGGGGGCCTCCACAGATACGCAGTATTTT
. TRBJ2-1 TRBD2 TRBV14 CASSLTSGPYNEQFF TGTGCCAGCAGCCTGACTAGCGGGCCATACAATGAGCAGTTCTTC
few TRBJ2-7 . TRBV19 CASSNRDGYEQYF TGTGCCAGTAGTAACCGGGACGGTTACGAGCAGTACTTC
. TRBJ1-5 . TRBV12-5 CASGWGGRGNQPQHF TGTGCTAGTGGTTGGGGGGGACGGGGGAATCAGCCCCAGCATTTT
. TRBJ2-7 . TRBV7-9 CASSLGDTYEQYF TGTGCCAGCAGCTTGGGCGACACATACGAGCAGTACTTC
. TRBJ2-5 TRBD2 TRBV7-2 CASSLSPGGARETQYF TGTGCCAGCAGCTTGAGTCCCGGGGGGGCCAGGGAGACCCAGTACTTC
few TRBJ1-2 . TRBV4-1 CASSQDRHYGYTF TGCGCCAGCAGCCAAGACAGACACTATGGCTACACCTTC
. TRBJ1-2 . TRBV10-3 CAISPDSYGYTF TGTGCCATCAGTCCAGACAGCTATGGCTACACCTTC
. TRBJ2-2 TRBD2 TRBV6-5 CASRTSGGFLRELFF TGTGCCAGCAGGACTAGCGGGGGGTTCTTGCGGGAGCTGTTTTTT
. TRBJ1-3 . TRBV5-6 CASSPRTSGNTIYF TGTGCCAGCAGCCCAAGGACGTCTGGAAACACCATATATTTT
. TRBJ1-5 . TRBV19 CASSIDQGLGSNQPQHF TGTGCCAGTAGTATAGATCAGGGGCTGGGGAGCAATCAGCCCCAGCATTTT
. TRBJ1-5 . TRBV6-6 CASSFFGQDSNQPQHF TGTGCCAGCAGTTTCTTCGGACAAGATAGCAATCAGCCCCAGCATTTT